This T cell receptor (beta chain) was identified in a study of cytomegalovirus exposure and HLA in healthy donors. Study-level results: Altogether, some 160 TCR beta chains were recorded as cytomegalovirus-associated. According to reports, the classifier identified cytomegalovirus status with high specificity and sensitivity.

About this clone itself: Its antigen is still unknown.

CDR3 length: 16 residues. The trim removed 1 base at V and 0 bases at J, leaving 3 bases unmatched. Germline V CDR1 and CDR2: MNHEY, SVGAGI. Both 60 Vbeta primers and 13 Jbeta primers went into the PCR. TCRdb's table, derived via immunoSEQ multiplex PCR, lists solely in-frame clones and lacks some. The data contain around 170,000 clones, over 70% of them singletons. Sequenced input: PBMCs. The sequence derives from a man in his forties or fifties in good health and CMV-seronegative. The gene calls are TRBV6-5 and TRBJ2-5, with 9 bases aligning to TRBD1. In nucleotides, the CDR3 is TGTGCCAGCAGTTACTGGACAGGGGCCTACCAAGAGACCCAGTACTTC. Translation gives CASSYWTGAYQETQYF.